Below, 17 T cell receptor beta chains from the same sample are listed, as sequenced in a study of vaccination effects on CD4 cells after COVID-19. Expansion of antigen-specific CD4+ T cells with viral peptide pools was carried out by the ViraFEST assay before sequencing. Cells that had been cultured for 10 days were the source of isolated CD4+ T cells. Vaccine recipients lacked prior SARS-CoV-2 infection and had negative nucleocapsid antibodies. Antigens of these TCRs are unknown. Only in-frame clones appear in the TCRdb table, and some are missing; sequencing was by immunoSEQ multiplex PCR. The top ten clones hold 20% to 25% of a sample with 30,000 to 40,000 clones, roughly 76% of them seen once. Material: CD4+ T cells from PBMCs cultured with SARS-CoV-2 spike peptides, obtained before COVID-19 vaccination. All receptors derive from a human donor who received a COVID-19 vaccine.

This clone was seen just once. The chain uses TRBV18 and TRBJ1-2; unclear D gene. Trimming left V 8 bases short and J 6 bases short, with 25 bases between. The CDR3 has 16 residues. Germline V CDR1 and CDR2: KGHSH, LQKENI. In nucleotides, the CDR3 is TGTGCCAGCCTCCCTCCCGGGCCTACCGCATTCCATGGCTACACCTTC. It yields the protein CASLPPGPTAFHGYTF.

This clone appeared a few times. The chain employs TRBV5-6 and TRBJ1-4, with TRBD1 matching over 7 bases. The V segment lost 4 bases and the J segment 0 bases; nucleotides outside the gene matches: 3. This CDR3 contains 15 residues. Germline-derived CDR1 and CDR2 are SGHDT and YYEEEE. CDR3 DNA: TGTGCCAGCAGCCCCGGGACAGCAACTAATGAAAAACTGTTTTTT. It codes for CASSPGTATNEKLFF.

This clone is a singleton in its sample. This chain's CDR3 is CASSDVGTPETQYF. DNA for the CDR3: TGTGCCAGCAGTGATGTGGGGACCCCAGAGACCCAGTACTTC. This chain links TRBV25-1 with TRBJ2-5; perhaps D is TRBD1 or TRBD2 (5 bases each). CDR3 length: 14 amino acids. Trimming took 3 bases from V and 4 from J, leaving 12 bases between them. CDR1 is MGHDK and CDR2 is SYGVNS in the germline V gene. Drawing the rest from reference TRBV25-1 and TRBJ2-5, the complete variable domain is EADIYQTPRYLVIGTGKKITLECSQTMGHDKMYWYQQDPGMELHLIHYSYGVNSTEKGDLSSESTVSRIRTEHFPLTLESARPSHTSQYLCASSDVGTPETQYFGPGTRLLVL.

The sample holds one count of this clone. This sequence joins TRBV7-2 and TRBJ1-5; TRBD1 agrees at 7 bases. Per germline, CDR1 SGHTA and CDR2 FQGNSA. The CDR3 runs to 15 residues. The ends lost 1 base at V and 7 bases at J; junction bases unmatched: 7. This CDR3 reads CASSLGSAGGQPQHF. In nucleotides, the CDR3 is TGTGCCAGCAGCTTAGGTAGCGCAGGGGGACAGCCCCAGCATTTT. Together with reference TRBV7-2 and TRBJ1-5, the CDR3 gives the full variable domain: GAGVSQSPSNKVTEKGKDVELRCDPISGHTALYWYRQSLGQGLEFLIYFQGNSAPDKSGLPSDRFSAERTGGSVSTLTIQRTQQEDSAVYLCASSLGSAGGQPQHFGDGTRLSIL.

This sequence joins TRBV5-5 and TRBJ2-2, with TRBD1 as a possible D gene (6 bases). There are 15 residues in the CDR3. CDR1 is SGHKS and CDR2 is YYEKEE in the germline V gene (reference sequence). V lost 4 bases and J 4 bases, leaving 14 bases between the germline ends. The CDR3 coding sequence is TGTGCCAGCAGCGACACACAGGGCTTCACCGGGGAGCTGTTTTTT. Encoded protein: CASSDTQGFTGELFF.

The chain couples TRBV3-1 (or the pseudogene TRBV3-2) to TRBJ1-4, with 7 bases fitting TRBD1. CDR3 length: 13 amino acids. V lost 7 bases, J lost 5 bases, and 4 bases stayed unmatched. Germline loops: CDR1 LGHDT, CDR2 YNNKEL (reference sequence). Here the CDR3 reads CASTRGGNEKLFF. CDR3 nucleotide sequence: TGTGCCAGCACCAGGGGGGGGAATGAAAAACTGTTTTTT.

The V and J genes are TRBV29-1 and TRBJ1-3; D perhaps matches TRBD1 (5 bases). The V gene's germline CDR1 is SQVTM and CDR2 ANQGSEA. V was cut by 7 bases and J by 2 bases, with 9 bases left in between. The CDR3 contains 12 residues. Here the CDR3 reads CSASGAGNTIYF. The DNA for the CDR3 is TGCAGCGCATCGGGGGCTGGAAACACCATATATTTT.

The rearrangement links TRBV10-3 to TRBJ2-2; D call uncertain. V gave up 6 bases and J gave up 1 base, with 9 bases separating them. The germline gives CDR1 ENHRY, CDR2 SYGVKD. The CDR3 covers 14 residues. The CDR3 protein is CAIRASGNTGELFF. The CDR3 DNA reads as TGTGCCATCAGGGCGTCCGGGAACACCGGGGAGCTGTTTTTT.

The chain joins TRBV6-2 or TRBV6-3 to TRBJ1-1, with 7 bases aligning to TRBD1. Germline loops: CDR1 MNHEY, CDR2 SVGEGT. This CDR3 is built from 14 residues. V was clipped by 2 bases and J by 6 bases; unmatched bases: 6. This CDR3 reads CASSYPQGRSEAFF. Here the CDR3 DNA reads TGTGCCAGCAGTTACCCACAGGGGAGGTCTGAAGCTTTCTTT.

The chain employs TRBV4-1 and TRBJ1-2; weak D call: TRBD1 (6 bases). CDR1 is MGHRA and CDR2 is YSYEKL in the germline V gene. The CDR3 is made up of 16 amino acids. V was trimmed by 0 bases and J by 2 bases, leaving 13 bases between them. The CDR3 loop is CASSQDPQGRNYGYTF. CDR3 DNA: TGCGCCAGCAGCCAAGATCCCCAGGGGCGAAACTATGGCTACACCTTC.

CDR3 in DNA: TGCGCCAGCAGCCAACTTAAACAGGGCGGGGTCGGGGAGCTGTTTTTT. This gives the protein CASSQLKQGGVGELFF. The genes are TRBV4-3 and TRBJ2-2, with D tentatively TRBD1 or TRBD2 (6 bases each). Looked up from germline, CDR1 is LGHNA and CDR2 is YSLEER. Deletions cut 2 bases from V and 7 bases from J, with 17 bases between. There are 16 residues in the CDR3.

The rearrangement joins TRBV30 to TRBJ2-7, with TRBD2 identical over 9 bases. Germline V gene data show CDR1 as GTSNPN and CDR2 as SVGIG (reference sequence). The junction had 5 bases not matched to a gene; V was cut back by 3 bases and J by 2 bases. CDR3 length: 14 amino acids. The CDR3 coding sequence is TGTGCCTGGAGAATAGCGGGAGTGGCCTACGAGCAGTACTTC. Amino acid sequence: CAWRIAGVAYEQYF. Supplemented by reference TRBV30 and TRBJ2-7, the full variable domain reads SQTIHQWPATLVQPVGSPLSLECTVEGTSNPNLYWYRQAAGRGLQLLFYSVGIGQISSEVPQNLSASRPQDRQFILSSKKLLLSDSGFYLCAWRIAGVAYEQYFGPGTRLTVT.

The chain employs TRBV29-1 and TRBJ2-1; weak D call: TRBD1 (6 bases). This CDR3 has 14 amino acids. Between the trimmed V and J ends, which lost 5 bases and 0 bases, there was a span of 11 bases. CDR1 is SQVTM and CDR2 is ANQGSEA in the germline V gene. The CDR3 reads CSVSPQGSYNEQFF. As DNA, the CDR3 is TGCAGCGTTTCACCACAGGGCTCCTACAATGAGCAGTTCTTC.

This chain joins TRBV2 and TRBJ2-5; 9 bases align to TRBD1. In germline, CDR1 is SNHLY, CDR2 FYNNEI. The V and J ends lost 6 bases and 4 bases, in that order; junction bases with no gene match: 6. The CDR3 contains 14 residues. This CDR3 reads CASRGQGARETQYF. CDR3 nucleotides: TGTGCCAGCAGGGGACAGGGTGCTCGAGAGACCCAGTACTTC.

This chain joins TRBV5-1 and TRBJ2-1; D is ambiguous. V lost 0 bases and J lost 0, with 10 bases in between. Germline CDR1 SGHRS, CDR2 YFSETQ. CDR3 length equals 16 residues. CDR3 nucleotide sequence: TGCGCCAGCAGCTTGGTGGCCGCAAGCTCCTACAATGAGCAGTTCTTC. This encodes CASSLVAASSYNEQFF.

This clone was seen a handful of times. In DNA form, the CDR3 reads TGTGCCAGCAGCTTACGGGGCCGGGGGAGTACCGGGGAGCTGTTTTTT. It translates to CASSLRGRGSTGELFF. The chain links TRBV7-2 to TRBJ2-2; D is possibly TRBD2 (6 bases). V was clipped by 2 bases and J by 5 bases, with 15 bases between them. Germline V gene data show CDR1 as SGHTA and CDR2 as FQGNSA. This CDR3 is 16 amino acids long.

As DNA, the CDR3 is TGTGCCAGCAGCTTGGAAAGTCTTAGCACAGATACGCAGTATTTT. Its translation: CASSLESLSTDTQYF. The chain employs TRBV5-4 and TRBJ2-3; D ambiguous. Trimming shortened V by 0 bases and J by 0 bases, and 8 bases separated the two germline ends. The CDR3 is made up of 15 amino acids. Germline V gene lookup returns CDR1 SGHNT and CDR2 YYREEE (reference sequence).